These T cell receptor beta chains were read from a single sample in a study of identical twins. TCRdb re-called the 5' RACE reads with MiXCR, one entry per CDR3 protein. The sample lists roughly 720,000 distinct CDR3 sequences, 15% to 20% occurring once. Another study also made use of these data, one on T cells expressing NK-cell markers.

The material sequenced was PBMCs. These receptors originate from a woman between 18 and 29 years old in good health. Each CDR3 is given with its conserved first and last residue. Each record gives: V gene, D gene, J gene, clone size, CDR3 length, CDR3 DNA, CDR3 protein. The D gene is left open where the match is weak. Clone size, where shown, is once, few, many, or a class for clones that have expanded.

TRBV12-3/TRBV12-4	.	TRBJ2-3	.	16	TGTGCCAGCAGTTTAAGAGGCAGGGGAAGCACAGATACGCAGTATTTT	CASSLRGRGSTDTQYF
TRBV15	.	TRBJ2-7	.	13	TGTGCCACCAGCTGGGGGGGGGCAAGGGAGCAGTACTTC	CATSWGGAREQYF
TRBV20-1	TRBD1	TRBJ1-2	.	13	TGCAGTGCTAAGGGGGCCGGTAACTATGGCTACACCTTC	CSAKGAGNYGYTF
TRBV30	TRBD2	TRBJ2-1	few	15	TGTGCCTGGAGTACCGGACTAGCGGGAGTCAATGAGCAGTTCTTC	CAWSTGLAGVNEQFF
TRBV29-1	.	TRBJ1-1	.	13	TGCAGCGTTAGGGGGGGTGGCTTCGCTGAAGCTTTCTTT	CSVRGGGFAEAFF
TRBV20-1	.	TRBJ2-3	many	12	TGCAGTGCTAAGAAAGGGGAACATACGCAGTATTTT	CSAKKGEHTQYF
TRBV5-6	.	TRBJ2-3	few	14	TGTGCCAGCAGCTTGGTGGCTACCACAGATACGCAGTATTTT	CASSLVATTDTQYF
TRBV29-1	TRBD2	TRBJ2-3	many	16	TGCAGCGTTGAGGGCGGGAGAGATTATAGCACAGATACGCAGTATTTT	CSVEGGRDYSTDTQYF
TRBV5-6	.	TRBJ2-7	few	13	TGTGCCAGCAGCTTGGACAGGGACAACGAGCAGTACTTC	CASSLDRDNEQYF
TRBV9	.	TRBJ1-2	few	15	TGTGCCAGCAGCGAAGCAGGGCTACCCAATAATGGCTACACCTTC	CASSEAGLPNNGYTF
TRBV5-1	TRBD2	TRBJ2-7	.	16	TGCGCCAGCAGCTCCTCCTTGACTAGCGGGAGTTACGAGCAGTACTTC	CASSSSLTSGSYEQYF
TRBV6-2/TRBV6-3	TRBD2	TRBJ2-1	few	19	TGTGCCAGCAGTTACTCGGCGAGCGGGGGGCCAAGCTCCTACAATGAGCAGTTCTTC	CASSYSASGGPSSYNEQFF
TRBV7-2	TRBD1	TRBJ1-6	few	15	TGTGCCAGCAGCTTAAGGACAGGGAATAATTCACCCCTCCACTTT	CASSLRTGNNSPLHF
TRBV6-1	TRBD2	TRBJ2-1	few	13	TGTGCCAGCAGGCCGGGGGGGTACAATGAGCAGTTCTTC	CASRPGGYNEQFF
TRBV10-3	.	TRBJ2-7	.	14	TGTGCCATCAGTGTAAGAGGTGAGGGGAACGAGCAGTACTTC	CAISVRGEGNEQYF
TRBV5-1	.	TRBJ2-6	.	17	TGCGCCAGCAGCTTTGGACACTTAAGCTCTGGGGCCAACGTCCTGACTTTC	CASSFGHLSSGANVLTF
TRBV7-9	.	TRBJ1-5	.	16	TGTGCCAGCAGCTTAGGGGGACGGAGTAGCAATCAGCCCCAGCATTTT	CASSLGGRSSNQPQHF
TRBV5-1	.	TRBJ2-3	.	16	TGCGCCAGCAGCTTGGCGACGGTAGTTGCTGTAGATACGCAGTATTTT	CASSLATVVAVDTQYF
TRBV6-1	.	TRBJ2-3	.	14	TGTGCCAGCAGTGAATGGGTTCGGGCAGATACGCAGTATTTT	CASSEWVRADTQYF
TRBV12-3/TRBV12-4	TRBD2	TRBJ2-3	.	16	TGTGCCAGCAGCCGCAGACTAGCGGGGGGATCAGATACGCAGTATTTT	CASSRRLAGGSDTQYF
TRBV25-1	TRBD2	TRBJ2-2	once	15	TGTGCCAGCAGGGCTACTAGCGGGGTTCTCGGGGAGCTGTTTTTT	CASRATSGVLGELFF
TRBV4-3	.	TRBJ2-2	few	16	TGCGCCAGCAGCCAAGTTTTGCGCGCGAACACCGGGGAGCTGTTTTTT	CASSQVLRANTGELFF
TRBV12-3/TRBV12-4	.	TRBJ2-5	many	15	TGTGCCAGCAGTTCGACAGGAAGGGTGCAAGAGACCCAGTACTTC	CASSSTGRVQETQYF
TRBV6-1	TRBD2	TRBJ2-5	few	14	TGTGCCAGCAGCTCTAGCGGGTCCCAAGGGACCCAGTACTTC	CASSSSGSQGTQYF
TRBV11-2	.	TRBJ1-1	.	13	TGTGCCAGCAGCTTAGATTCGGGCCTGGAAGCTTTCTTT	CASSLDSGLEAFF
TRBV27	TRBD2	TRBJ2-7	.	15	TGTGCCAGCAGTTTATTGGGTAGCGGGGCCTACGAGCAGTACTTC	CASSLLGSGAYEQYF
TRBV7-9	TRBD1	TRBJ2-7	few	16	TGTGCCAGCAGCCCGGACAGGACCTCTGGGGACTACGAGCAGTACTTC	CASSPDRTSGDYEQYF
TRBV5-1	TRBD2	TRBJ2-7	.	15	TGCGCCAGCAGCCCGTATAGCGGGAGTTTAAACGAGCAGTACTTC	CASSPYSGSLNEQYF
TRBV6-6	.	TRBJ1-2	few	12	TGTGCCAGCAACGGACCCTACTATGGCTACACCTTC	CASNGPYYGYTF
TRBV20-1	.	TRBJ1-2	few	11	TGCAGTGCTAGAGATGCGAATGGCTACACCTTC	CSARDANGYTF
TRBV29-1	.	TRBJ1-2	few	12	TGCAGCGTCTCTGGGATTTACTATGGCTACACCTTC	CSVSGIYYGYTF
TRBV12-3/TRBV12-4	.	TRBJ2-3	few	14	TGTGCCAGCAGTGTACTAGCAGACACAGATACGCAGTATTTT	CASSVLADTDTQYF
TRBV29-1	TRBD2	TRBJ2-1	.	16	TGCAGCGTCGATCCAGGACTAGCGGGAATATACAATGAGCAGTTCTTC	CSVDPGLAGIYNEQFF
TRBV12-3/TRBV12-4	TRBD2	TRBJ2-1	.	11	TGTGCCAGCAGTTCGGGACTAGGATTATTCTTC	CASSSGLGLFF
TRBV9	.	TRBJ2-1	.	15	TGTGCCAGCAGCCCGGACGGTCCAAGATCCAATGAGCAGTTCTTC	CASSPDGPRSNEQFF
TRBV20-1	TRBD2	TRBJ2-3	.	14	TGCAGTGCGGTGAGCGGGAGAGGCACAGATACGCAGTATTTT	CSAVSGRGTDTQYF
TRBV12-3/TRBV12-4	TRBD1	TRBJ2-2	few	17	TGTGCCAGCAGCGTAGGCGTACAGGGGGTGGACACCGGGGAGCTGTTTTTT	CASSVGVQGVDTGELFF
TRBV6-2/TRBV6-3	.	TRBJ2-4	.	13	TGTGCCAGCAGTTACTCGTCCAGCGGGATTCAGTACTTC	CASSYSSSGIQYF
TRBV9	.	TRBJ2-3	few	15	TGTGCCAGCAGCGTAGAAGGGGGTTTGACAGATACGCAGTATTTT	CASSVEGGLTDTQYF
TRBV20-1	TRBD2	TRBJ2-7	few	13	TGCAGTGCTAGAGAGGGGACTAGCGGTAACCAGTACTTC	CSAREGTSGNQYF
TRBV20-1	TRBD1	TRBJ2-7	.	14	TGCAGTGCGTCATCAGGGGGACCGACTGTAGAGCAGTACTTC	CSASSGGPTVEQYF
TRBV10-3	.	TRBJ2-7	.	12	TGTGCCGGAGGCGACGGGCCCTACGAGCAGTACTTC	CAGGDGPYEQYF
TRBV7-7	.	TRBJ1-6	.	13	TGTGCTAGCAGCTTAATACTTAATTCACCCCTCCACTTT	CASSLILNSPLHF
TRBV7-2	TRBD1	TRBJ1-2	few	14	TGTGCCAGCAGCTTAGCCGGACAGGGTGGGGGCTACACCTTC	CASSLAGQGGGYTF
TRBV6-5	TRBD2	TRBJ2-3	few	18	TGTGCCAGCAGTTACTCGATTGTTAGCGGGAGGAGCACAGATACGCAGTATTTT	CASSYSIVSGRSTDTQYF
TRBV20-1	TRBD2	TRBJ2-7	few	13	TGCAGTGCTAGCGGGGGGGCTGCGGGGGAGCAGTACTTC	CSASGGAAGEQYF
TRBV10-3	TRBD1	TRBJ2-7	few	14	TGTGCCATCAGCCCGGGACAGGGACCCTACGAGCAGTACTTC	CAISPGQGPYEQYF
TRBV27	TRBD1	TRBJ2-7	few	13	TGTGCCAGCAGTACCGGGACAGGGAACGAGCAGTACTTC	CASSTGTGNEQYF
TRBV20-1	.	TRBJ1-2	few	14	TGCAGTGCTAGAGGGTCCCTTGGGGGTTATGGCTACACCTTC	CSARGSLGGYGYTF
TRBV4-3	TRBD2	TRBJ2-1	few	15	TGCGCCAGCAGCTACGGGAGGGCCGGGAGGGATGAGCAGTTCTTC	CASSYGRAGRDEQFF
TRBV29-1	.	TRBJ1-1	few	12	TGCAGCGTTGGTGCCTTGAACACTGAAGCTTTCTTT	CSVGALNTEAFF
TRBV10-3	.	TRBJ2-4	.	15	TGTGCCATCAGTACTGACACCTTTGCCTTGGGCATTCAGTACTTC	CAISTDTFALGIQYF
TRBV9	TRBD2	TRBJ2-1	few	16	TGTGCCAGCAGCGTAGGGACTAGCGGGGGGGACAATGAGCAGTTCTTC	CASSVGTSGGDNEQFF